A single TCR beta chain is shown here with its context. Antigen unknown. This record comes from a study of tumor and adjacent non-tumor tissue in lung cancer. Looking at the study overall: Patients comprised about a dozen adenocarcinoma, a couple of squamous cell carcinoma and 1 small cell lung cancer. Study conclusions and caveats: Tumor tissue had significantly higher TCR diversity than normal lung. Top 100 clones took a larger repertoire share in normal lung.

No cell sorting was done before RNA was extracted from the tissue. Distant lung tissue was collected more than 3 cm away from the tumor edge. Chemotherapy-naive patients with new lung cancer underwent thoracic surgery in China, August–November 2014. V was pared by 3 bases and J by 0 bases, with 9 bases between. The CDR3 has 15 residues. The germline V gene encodes CDR1 PRHDT and CDR2 FYEKMQ (reference sequence). A modified ARM-PCR protocol with three rounds of nested PCR amplified TCRbeta. TCRdb re-derived calls from the multiplex PCR reads in MiXCR, one entry per CDR3 protein. This table holds more than 85,000 distinct CDR3 sequences, around three fifths found once.

The sample was distant non-tumor lung tissue. The TCR originated in a man in his thirties or forties with non-small cell lung cancer. V is TRBV13 and J is TRBJ2-1; D may be TRBD2 (6 bases). CDR3 DNA: TGTGCCAGCAGCTTTGGGACTCCCTCCTACAATGAGCAGTTCTTC. It is translated as CASSFGTPSYNEQFF.